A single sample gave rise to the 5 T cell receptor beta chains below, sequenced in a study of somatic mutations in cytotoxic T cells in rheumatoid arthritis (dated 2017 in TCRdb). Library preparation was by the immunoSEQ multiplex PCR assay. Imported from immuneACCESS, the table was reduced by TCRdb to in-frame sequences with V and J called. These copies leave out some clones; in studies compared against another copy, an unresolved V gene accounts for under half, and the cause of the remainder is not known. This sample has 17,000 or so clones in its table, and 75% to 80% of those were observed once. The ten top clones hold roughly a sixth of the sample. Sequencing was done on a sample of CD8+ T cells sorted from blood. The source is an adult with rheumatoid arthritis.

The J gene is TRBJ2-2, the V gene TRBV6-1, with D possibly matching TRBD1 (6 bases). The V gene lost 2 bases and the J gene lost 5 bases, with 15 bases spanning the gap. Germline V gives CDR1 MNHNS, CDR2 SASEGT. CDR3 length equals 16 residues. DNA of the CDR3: TGTGCCAGCAGTGAAAGGGCGTGGACAGTGACCGGGGAGCTGTTTTTT. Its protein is CASSERAWTVTGELFF.

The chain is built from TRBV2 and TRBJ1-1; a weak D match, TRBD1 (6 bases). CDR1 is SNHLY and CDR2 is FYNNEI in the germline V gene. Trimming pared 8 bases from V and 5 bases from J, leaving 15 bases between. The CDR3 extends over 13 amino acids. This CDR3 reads CASPEGGKTEAFF. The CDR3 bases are TGTGCCAGCCCAGAGGGGGGGAAGACTGAAGCTTTCTTT.

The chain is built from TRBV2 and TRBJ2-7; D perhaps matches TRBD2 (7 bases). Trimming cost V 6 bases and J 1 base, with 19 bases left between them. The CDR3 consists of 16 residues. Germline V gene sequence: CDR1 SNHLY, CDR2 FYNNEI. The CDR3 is CASSSGRGQRSYEQYF. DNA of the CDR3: TGTGCCAGCAGCTCAGGGAGGGGACAACGGTCCTACGAGCAGTACTTC.

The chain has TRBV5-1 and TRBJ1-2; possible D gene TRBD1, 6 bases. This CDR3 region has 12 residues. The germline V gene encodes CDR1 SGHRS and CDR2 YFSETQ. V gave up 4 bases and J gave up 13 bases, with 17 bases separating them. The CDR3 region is CASSTDSPTRTF. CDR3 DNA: TGCGCCAGCAGCACGGACAGCCCTACTCGCACCTTC.

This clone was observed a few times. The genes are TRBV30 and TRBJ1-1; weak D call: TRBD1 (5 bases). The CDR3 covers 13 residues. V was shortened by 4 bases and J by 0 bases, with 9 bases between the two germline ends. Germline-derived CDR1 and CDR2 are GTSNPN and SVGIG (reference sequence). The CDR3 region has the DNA TGTGCCTGGAAGAAGGGGTTGAACACTGAAGCTTTCTTT. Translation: CAWKKGLNTEAFF.